There are a few counts of the clone carrying this TCR beta chain. The data originate from a study of cytomegalovirus exposure and HLA in healthy donors. V trimming: 4 bases; J trimming: 6 bases; junction bases outside the gene matches: 5. The CDR3 runs to 14 residues. From germline, CDR1 is LNHDA and CDR2 SQIVND (reference sequence). The PCR had 60 Vbeta and 13 Jbeta primers. Sequenced by immunoSEQ multiplex PCR; TCRdb stores in-frame clones only, minus some. The sample has over 150,000 clones, about 70% seen once. Healthy bone marrow donors made up the cohort. The receptor's source is a woman aged 35 to 49 in good health and CMV-seropositive. V gene TRBV19 combines with J gene TRBJ1-2; TRBD1 matches at 10 bases. Sequenced input: PBMCs. CDR3 in amino acids: CASSRTGGVDGYTF. Here the CDR3 DNA reads TGTGCCAGTAGTAGGACAGGGGGGGTTGATGGCTACACCTTC.